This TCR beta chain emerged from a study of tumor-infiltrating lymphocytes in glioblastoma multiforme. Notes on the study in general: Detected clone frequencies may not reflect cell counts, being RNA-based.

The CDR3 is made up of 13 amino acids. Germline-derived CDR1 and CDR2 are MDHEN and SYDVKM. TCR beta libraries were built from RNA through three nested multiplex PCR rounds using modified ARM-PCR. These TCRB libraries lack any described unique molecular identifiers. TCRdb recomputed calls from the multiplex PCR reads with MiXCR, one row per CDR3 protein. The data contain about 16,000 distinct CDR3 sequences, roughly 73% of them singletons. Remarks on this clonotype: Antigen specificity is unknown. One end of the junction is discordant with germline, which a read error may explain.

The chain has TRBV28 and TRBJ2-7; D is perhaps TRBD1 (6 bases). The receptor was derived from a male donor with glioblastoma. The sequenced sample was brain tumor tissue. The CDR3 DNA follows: TGTGCCATCAGCGAGGGGGAACCCTACAAGCAGTACTTC. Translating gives CAISEGEPYKQYF.